This T cell receptor beta chain is from a study of blood T cell repertoires in COVID-19. Across the study: Some COVID-19 samples were acute and others convalescent; all came from the United States, Italy and Spain. Sample material is recorded as cDNA or gDNA derived from T cells, B-cell-depleted T cells, or PBMCs.

Profiled with immunoSEQ multiplex PCR; TCRdb holds only in-frame clones, not every one. The sample carries around 100,000 clones, around four fifths recorded once. In germline, CDR1 is MNHEY, CDR2 SMNVEV (reference sequence). The CDR3 is made up of 13 amino acids. The J segment lost 4 bases and the V segment lost 5 bases, leaving 3 bases of the junction unmatched. The chain joins TRBV27 to TRBJ1-2; 8 bases line up with TRBD1. The TCR was taken from an older man with active or convalescent COVID-19. The material sequenced was peripheral blood. The CDR3 sequence: CASSRQGSYGYTF. Written as DNA, the CDR3 is TGTGCCAGCAGTCGACAGGGGTCCTATGGCTACACCTTC.